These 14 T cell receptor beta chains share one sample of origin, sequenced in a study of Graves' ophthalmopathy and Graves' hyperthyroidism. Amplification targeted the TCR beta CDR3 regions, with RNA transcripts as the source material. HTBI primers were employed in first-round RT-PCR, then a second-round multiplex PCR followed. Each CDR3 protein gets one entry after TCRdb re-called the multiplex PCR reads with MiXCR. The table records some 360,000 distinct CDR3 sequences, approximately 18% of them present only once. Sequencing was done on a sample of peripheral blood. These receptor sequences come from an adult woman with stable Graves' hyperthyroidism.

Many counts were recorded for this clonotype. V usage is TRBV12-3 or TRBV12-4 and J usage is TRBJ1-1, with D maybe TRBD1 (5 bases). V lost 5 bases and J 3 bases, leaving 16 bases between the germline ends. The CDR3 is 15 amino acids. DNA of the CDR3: TGTGCCAGCAGTGATGGGACCTCCACCTACACTGAAGCTTTCTTT. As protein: CASSDGTSTYTEAFF.

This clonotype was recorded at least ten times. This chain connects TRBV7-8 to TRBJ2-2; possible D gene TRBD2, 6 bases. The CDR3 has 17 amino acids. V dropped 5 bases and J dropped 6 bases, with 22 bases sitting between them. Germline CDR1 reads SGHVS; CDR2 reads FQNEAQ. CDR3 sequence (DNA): TGTGCCAGCAGCGCGAAGACTAGACCATCCGTTTCCGGGGAGCTGTTTTTT. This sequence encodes CASSAKTRPSVSGELFF.

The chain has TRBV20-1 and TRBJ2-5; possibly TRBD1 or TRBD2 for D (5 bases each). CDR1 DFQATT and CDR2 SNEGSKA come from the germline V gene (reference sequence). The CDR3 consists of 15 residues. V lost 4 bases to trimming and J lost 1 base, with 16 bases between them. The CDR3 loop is CSANQGRLAQETQYF. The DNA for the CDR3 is TGCAGTGCTAACCAGGGTCGGCTAGCCCAAGAGACCCAGTACTTC.

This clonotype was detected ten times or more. The CDR3 reads CASSLPGQPQGNQPQHF. CDR3 nucleotide sequence: TGTGCCAGCAGTTTACCGGGACAACCGCAGGGCAATCAGCCCCAGCATTTT. This chain joins TRBV28 and TRBJ1-5; perhaps TRBD1 as D (6 bases). Germline lookup yields CDR1 MDHEN and CDR2 SYDVKM. The CDR3 contains 17 residues. V lost 2 bases and J 2 bases, leaving 16 bases between the germline ends.

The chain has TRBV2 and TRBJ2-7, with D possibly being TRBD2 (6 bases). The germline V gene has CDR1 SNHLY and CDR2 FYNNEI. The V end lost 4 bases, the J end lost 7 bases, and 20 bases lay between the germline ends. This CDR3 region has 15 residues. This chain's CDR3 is CASSVGRGFLGEQYF. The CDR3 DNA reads TGTGCCAGCAGTGTTGGACGGGGGTTCTTGGGGGAGCAGTACTTC.

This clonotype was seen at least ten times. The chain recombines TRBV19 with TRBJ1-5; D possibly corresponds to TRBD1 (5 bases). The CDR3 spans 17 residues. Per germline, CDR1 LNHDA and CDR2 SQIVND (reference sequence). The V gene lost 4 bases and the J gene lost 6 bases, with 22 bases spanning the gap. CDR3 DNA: TGTGCCAGTAGTACCCCGGGACTTTCAGGTCCACGTCAGCCCCAGCATTTT. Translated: CASSTPGLSGPRQPQHF.

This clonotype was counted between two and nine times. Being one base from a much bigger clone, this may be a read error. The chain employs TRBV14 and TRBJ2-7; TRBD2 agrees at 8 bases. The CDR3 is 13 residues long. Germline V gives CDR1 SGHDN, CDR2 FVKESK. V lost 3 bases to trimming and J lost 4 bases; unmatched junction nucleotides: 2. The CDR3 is CASSHPGGYEQYV. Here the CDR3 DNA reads TGTGCCAGCAGCCATCCGGGAGGGTACGAGCAGTACGTC.

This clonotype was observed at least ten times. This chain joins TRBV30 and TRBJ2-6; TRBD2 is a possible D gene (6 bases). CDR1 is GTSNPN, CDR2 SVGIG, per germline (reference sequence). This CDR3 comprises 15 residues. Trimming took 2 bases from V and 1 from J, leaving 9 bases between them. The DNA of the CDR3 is TGTGCCTGGAGTCACGGAGGGTCTGGGGCCAACGTCCTGACTTTC. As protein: CAWSHGGSGANVLTF.

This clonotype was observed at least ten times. The CDR3 region has the DNA TGTGCCAGCAGTTTAGACAGGGCCTCTGGAAACACCATATATTTT. Amino acid sequence: CASSLDRASGNTIYF. V gene TRBV12-3 or TRBV12-4 combines with J gene TRBJ1-3; weak D call: TRBD1 (6 bases). The CDR3 runs 15 residues. V was trimmed by 1 base and J by 0 bases, leaving 7 bases between them.

CDR3 amino acids: CASRIRQSSGAYVLTF. As DNA, the CDR3 is TGTGCCAGTAGGATCCGACAGAGCTCTGGGGCATACGTCCTGACTTTC. This chain uses TRBV19 with TRBJ2-6; D might be TRBD1 (5 bases). Looked up from germline, CDR1 is LNHDA and CDR2 is SQIVND (reference sequence). The CDR3 loop spans 16 amino acids. Trimming shortened V by 6 bases and J by 11 bases, and 23 bases separated the two germline ends.

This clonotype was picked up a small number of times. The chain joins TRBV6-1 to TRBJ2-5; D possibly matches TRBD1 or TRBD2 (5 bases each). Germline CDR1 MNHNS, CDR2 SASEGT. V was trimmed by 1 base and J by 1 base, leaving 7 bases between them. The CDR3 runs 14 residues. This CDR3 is CASSEGGSQETQYF. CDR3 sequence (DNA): TGTGCCAGCAGTGAAGGGGGGTCCCAAGAGACCCAGTACTTC.

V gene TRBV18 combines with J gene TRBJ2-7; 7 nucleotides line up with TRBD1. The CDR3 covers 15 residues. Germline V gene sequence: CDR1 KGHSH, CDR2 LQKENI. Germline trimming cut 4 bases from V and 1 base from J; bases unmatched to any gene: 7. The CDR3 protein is CASSRGQQKSYEQYF. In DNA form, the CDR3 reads TGTGCCAGCTCACGGGGACAGCAAAAATCCTACGAGCAGTACTTC.

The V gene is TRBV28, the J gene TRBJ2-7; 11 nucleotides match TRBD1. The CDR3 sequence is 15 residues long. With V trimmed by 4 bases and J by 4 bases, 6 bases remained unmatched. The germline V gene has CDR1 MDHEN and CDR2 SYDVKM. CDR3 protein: CASSYVGQGGYEQYF. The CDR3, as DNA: TGTGCCAGCAGTTATGTGGGACAGGGGGGGTACGAGCAGTACTTC.

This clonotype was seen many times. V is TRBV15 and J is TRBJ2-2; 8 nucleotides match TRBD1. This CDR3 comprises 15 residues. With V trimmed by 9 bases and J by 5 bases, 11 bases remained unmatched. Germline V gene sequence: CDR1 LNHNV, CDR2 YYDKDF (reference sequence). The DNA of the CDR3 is TGTGCCACTACACCCAGGGGGCGAATGACCGGGGAGCTGTTTTTT. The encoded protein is CATTPRGRMTGELFF.